The rows below give T cell receptor beta chains drawn from one sample of a study of patients and donors after allogeneic stem cell transplantation. One entry per CDR3 protein results from TCRdb running MiXCR on the RT-PCR reads. The data show about 400,000 distinct CDR3 sequences, approximately 16% seen once. The sequencing input was blood, either unsorted or a sorted T cell fraction (not recorded which). The receptors here all came from a human donor who was either an allogeneic HSCT recipient or a stem cell or donor lymphocyte infusion donor (not recorded which). It is not recorded whose cells these are; they may come from a transplant donor. Each CDR3 is given with its conserved first and last residue. D genes are given only for firm matches. Where a row states a size, it is once, few, many or the class of an expanded clone; other rows omit it.

V gene	J gene	D gene	clone size	CDR3 DNA	CDR3 protein
TRBV5-6	TRBJ2-3	-	few	TGTGCCAGCAGCTTGGGGACTCGCAGCACAGATACGCAGTATTTT	CASSLGTRSTDTQYF
TRBV7-9	TRBJ2-3	-	-	TGTGCCAGCAGTTTAGCCCCCGACGGCACAGATACGCAGTATTTT	CASSLAPDGTDTQYF
TRBV12-3/TRBV12-4	TRBJ2-5	TRBD2	many	TGTGCCAGCAGTGTAGGACTAGCGGGGTCCTTGGCCCAGTACTTC	CASSVGLAGSLAQYF
TRBV10-3	TRBJ2-3	TRBD2	many	TGTGCCATCAGGATGACTAGCGGGGGAGATACGCAGTATTTT	CAIRMTSGGDTQYF
TRBV2	TRBJ2-7	-	-	TGTGCCAGCAGTGCCCTGGGGCACTACTACGAGCAGTACTTC	CASSALGHYYEQYF
TRBV6-1	TRBJ1-1	-	-	TGTGCCAGCAGCCGGACCGCCGGAAACGCTGAAGCTTTCTTT	CASSRTAGNAEAFF
TRBV6-5	TRBJ2-1	-	many	TGTGCCAGCAGTCCAGATAGGAGTGAGCAGTTCTTC	CASSPDRSEQFF
TRBV4-3	TRBJ2-2	-	few	TGCGCCAGCAGCCAAGATCTCTACACCCTTGCGGAGCTGTTTTTT	CASSQDLYTLAELFF
TRBV2	TRBJ2-5	-	-	TGTGCCAGTATCTCTGGGACTTTTCAAGAGACCCAGTACTTC	CASISGTFQETQYF
TRBV29-1	TRBJ1-2	TRBD1	-	TGCAGCGTCCATCCCGGGACAGGAGGGGAGGGGGGCTACACCTTC	CSVHPGTGGEGGYTF
TRBV2	TRBJ2-7	-	many	TGTGCCAGCAGCGTCTACGAGCAGTACTTC	CASSVYEQYF
TRBV24-1	TRBJ1-5	-	few	TGTGCCACCACCGGACGGAAAAATCAGCCCCAGCATTTT	CATTGRKNQPQHF
TRBV7-9	TRBJ2-3	TRBD1	-	TGTGCCAGCAAAGACAGGGAACCAGATACGCAGTATTTT	CASKDREPDTQYF
TRBV20-1	TRBJ2-7	TRBD2	-	TGCAGTGCTAGTCGAAATAAAGGACTAGCGGGAGTCCACGAGCAGTACTTC	CSASRNKGLAGVHEQYF
TRBV27	TRBJ2-4	-	few	TGTGCCAGCAGTGTTGGGGCTCGAAACATTCAGTACTTC	CASSVGARNIQYF
TRBV18	TRBJ1-2	TRBD1	many	TGTGCCAGCTCACCGGGACAGGGGCATGGCTACACCTTC	CASSPGQGHGYTF
TRBV20-1	TRBJ2-7	-	many	TGCAGTGCTAGAGAAACAGGGTACGAGCAGTACTTC	CSARETGYEQYF
TRBV20-1	TRBJ1-5	-	-	TGCAGTGCTAGAGATCTGTCAGGGGAAGGACAGCCCCAGCATTTT	CSARDLSGEGQPQHF
TRBV7-9	TRBJ2-5	-	many	TGTGCCAGCAGGGGGTCGGAGACCCAGTACTTC	CASRGSETQYF
TRBV6-4	TRBJ2-5	-	-	TGTGCCAGAGACGAGAAGTACAGGATCCAAGAGACCCAGTACTTC	CARDEKYRIQETQYF
TRBV12-3/TRBV12-4	TRBJ1-4	TRBD1	many	TGTGCCAGCAGTCCGGGACAGGGTTTTGAAAAACTGTTTTTT	CASSPGQGFEKLFF
TRBV10-3	TRBJ1-4	-	few	TGTGCCATCAGTGAAATTCAGGGTGGTGAAAAACTGTTTTTT	CAISEIQGGEKLFF
TRBV7-8	TRBJ2-7	-	few	TGTGCCAGTTGGGGGACCGCGACGGATTACGAGCAGTACTTC	CASWGTATDYEQYF
TRBV12-3/TRBV12-4	TRBJ1-3	-	-	TGTGCCAGCAGTTTTGGGATGCGTCGAAGGGGAAACACCATATATTTT	CASSFGMRRRGNTIYF
TRBV29-1	TRBJ1-1	TRBD1	many	TGCAGCGTGGAGGGACAGGACGAGCTGGCTGAAGCTTTCTTT	CSVEGQDELAEAFF
TRBV27	TRBJ2-7	-	-	TGTGCCAGCAGTCTGACCTATACGAGACACTACGAGCAGTACTTC	CASSLTYTRHYEQYF
TRBV27	TRBJ1-1	-	few	TGTGCCAGCAGTTCCAAGCCGATGAACACTGAAGCTTTCTTT	CASSSKPMNTEAFF
TRBV28	TRBJ2-3	TRBD2	few	TGTGCCAGCAGTTTATCTAGCGGGAGGGCCGTAGATACGCAGTATTTT	CASSLSSGRAVDTQYF
TRBV25-1	TRBJ2-7	TRBD1	-	TGTGCCAGCAGTGAACCCGGGACAGGAGGGAACGAGCAGTACTTC	CASSEPGTGGNEQYF
TRBV7-2	TRBJ1-1	-	-	TGTGCCAGCAGCACCTCCGGGACGGTGAACACTGAAGCTTTCTTT	CASSTSGTVNTEAFF
TRBV3-1	TRBJ1-1	-	-	TGTGCCAGCAGCCTGGAACCGACAAACACTGAAGCTTTCTTT	CASSLEPTNTEAFF
TRBV12-3/TRBV12-4	TRBJ2-1	TRBD2	-	TGTGCCAGCAGTTCAACTAGCGGGGGTCCCCCCCTCAATGAGCAGTTCTTC	CASSSTSGGPPLNEQFF
TRBV2	TRBJ2-2	-	-	TGTGCCAGCAGTGAACGTGGGGGCCCGAACACCGGGGAGCTGTTTTTT	CASSERGGPNTGELFF
TRBV4-1	TRBJ2-7	-	few	TGCGCCAGCAGCCAAGGGGCACAGACCACCTACGAGCAGTACTTC	CASSQGAQTTYEQYF
TRBV6-2/TRBV6-3	TRBJ2-4	-	-	TGTGCCAGCAGAGGGGGTGCCGGGGGGCGGGCTACCAAAAACATTCAGTACTTC	CASRGGAGGRATKNIQYF
TRBV29-1	TRBJ1-1	-	-	TGCAGCGACGTGACCGGGATGAACACTGAAGCTTTCTTT	CSDVTGMNTEAFF
TRBV11-2	TRBJ2-3	-	-	TGTGCCAGCAGCTTAATAGTAGATACGCAGTATTTT	CASSLIVDTQYF